Each of the 30 T cell receptor beta chains below was sequenced from the same sample in a study of T cell repertoires in cytomegalovirus infection. Their antigen targets remain unknown. TCRdb used MiXCR to reprocess the reads, holding one entry per CDR3 protein. The sample lists 570,000 or so distinct CDR3 sequences, almost 40% occurring once. This sample comprised cultured PBMCs, obtained from culture after CMV antigen stimulation. The origin of the receptors is a human donor in good health (CMV status not recorded). Some clones in this sample may be carry-over from other donors' samples.

This clonotype was seen repeatedly, ten times or more. In nucleotides, the CDR3 is TGTGCCAGCAGCAACCGGACAGGGCATCAGCCCCAGCATTTT. Protein: CASSNRTGHQPQHF. The J gene is TRBJ1-5, the V gene TRBV7-2, with 8 bases that match TRBD1. Trimming cost V 5 bases and J 5 bases; bases outside gene matches: 5. The CDR3 sequence is 14 residues long. Germline CDR1 SGHTA, CDR2 FQGNSA.

The V call is TRBV5-1, the J call TRBJ2-2; 8 nucleotides line up with TRBD1. The length of the CDR3 is 16 residues. The trim removed 6 bases at V and 1 base at J, leaving 8 bases unmatched. The germline CDR1 and CDR2 sequences are SGHRS and YFSETQ. CDR3 nucleotides: TGCGCCAGCAACGACAGGGGCCCCCAGAACACCGGGGAGCTGTTTTTT. It specifies CASNDRGPQNTGELFF.

DNA for the CDR3: TGCAGTGCTAGCCCGGGACTAGCGGGCGGTGAGCAGTTCTTC. Translation gives CSASPGLAGGEQFF. The chain joins TRBV20-1 to TRBJ2-1, with 12 positions matching TRBD2. Unmatched junction bases numbered 6, after V lost 3 bases and J lost 9 bases. From germline, CDR1 is DFQATT and CDR2 SNEGSKA (reference sequence). This CDR3 spans 14 amino acids.

In this sample, this clonotype turned up a few times. The chain has TRBV7-8 and TRBJ1-5; D is possibly TRBD1 (5 bases). There are 14 residues in the CDR3. V was cut by 4 bases and J by 5 bases, with 12 bases left in between. The germline V gene has CDR1 SGHVS and CDR2 FQNEAQ. The CDR3 loop is CASSSRVIDQPQHF. CDR3 DNA sequence: TGTGCCAGCAGCTCCAGGGTCATCGATCAGCCCCAGCATTTT.

This clonotype was detected many times. The chain combines TRBV7-2 with TRBJ2-3; unclear D gene. The V end was cut by 3 bases, the J end by 2 bases, with 0 bases between. The CDR3 sequence is 11 residues long. Looked up from germline, CDR1 is SGHTA and CDR2 is FQGNSA. DNA for the CDR3: TGTGCCAGCAGCTTCACAGATACGCAGTATTTT. It codes for CASSFTDTQYF.

The chain joins TRBV20-1 to TRBJ2-1; D may be TRBD1 (6 bases). The CDR3 is 18 residues long. CDR1 and CDR2 (germline): DFQATT, SNEGSKA (reference sequence). Trimming stripped 3 bases from V and 6 bases from J, with 27 bases between. The CDR3 sequence is CSASLDVDPGTLVNEQFF. The CDR3 DNA is TGCAGTGCTAGTCTAGACGTCGACCCCGGGACACTGGTCAATGAGCAGTTCTTC.

This clonotype has more than one count but fewer than ten. The chain has TRBV12-3 or TRBV12-4 and TRBJ1-1, with 7 positions matching TRBD1. This CDR3 is 12 amino acids long. V was pared by 9 bases and J by 4 bases, with 5 bases of the junction left unmatched. CDR3 residues: CASQGGGTEAFF. The CDR3 DNA reads TGTGCCAGTCAGGGGGGAGGCACTGAAGCTTTCTTT.

V gene TRBV6-5 combines with J gene TRBJ2-1; TRBD2 might be the D (5 bases). The V end lost 6 bases, the J end lost 3 bases, and 15 bases lay between the germline ends. Germline CDR1 MNHEY, CDR2 SVGAGI. The CDR3 sequence is 15 residues long. CDR3 residues: CASSERPGNYNEQFF. For the CDR3, the DNA is TGTGCCAGCAGCGAACGACCGGGAAACTACAATGAGCAGTTCTTC.

The gene calls are TRBV7-6 and TRBJ2-1, with 7 bases aligning to TRBD2. Per the germline V gene, CDR1 is SGHVS and CDR2 is FNYEAQ. J was trimmed by 2 bases and V by 6 bases; bases with no gene match: 10. The CDR3 runs to 16 residues. CDR3 sequence reads: CASSLRGLVPYNEQFF. The CDR3, as DNA: TGTGCCAGCAGTCTGAGAGGACTAGTCCCCTACAATGAGCAGTTCTTC. Based on the CDR3 plus reference TRBV7-6 and TRBJ2-1, the full variable domain is GAGVSQSPRYKVTKRGQDVALRCDPISGHVSLYWYRQALGQGPEFLTYFNYEAQQDKSGLPNDRFSAERPEGSISTLTIQRTEQRDSAMYRCASSLRGLVPYNEQFFGPGTRLTVL.

The chain links TRBV7-2 to TRBJ1-6; perhaps TRBD1 as D (6 bases). Between the trimmed V and J ends, which lost 5 bases and 9 bases, there was a span of 17 bases. In germline, CDR1 is SGHTA, CDR2 FQGNSA. This CDR3 region has 15 residues. CDR3 nucleotides: TGTGCCAGCAGCCCCAATTTCGGGGGCCTTTCACCCCTCCACTTT. Translation gives CASSPNFGGLSPLHF.

This clonotype was detected only a few times. V is TRBV10-3 and J is TRBJ2-1; a weak D match, TRBD2 (6 bases). Germline V gives CDR1 ENHRY, CDR2 SYGVKD. The V gene lost 10 bases and the J gene lost 3 bases, with 13 bases spanning the gap. The CDR3 consists of 13 residues. CDR3 in DNA: TGTGCCACCCACCGCGGGGACTACAATGAGCAGTTCTTC. Amino acid sequence: CATHRGDYNEQFF.

This clonotype appeared many times. The chain has TRBV7-2 and TRBJ2-5, with 10 positions matching TRBD2. Trimming at V came to 5 bases and at J to 1 base, leaving 10 bases not matched to a gene. Germline CDR1 SGHTA, CDR2 FQGNSA. CDR3 size: 17 residues. As DNA, the CDR3 is TGTGCCAGCAGCCCCAATATCAGGACTAGCGGCCAAGAGACCCAGTACTTC. This encodes CASSPNIRTSGQETQYF.

This clonotype was recorded a few times. V is TRBV6-2 or TRBV6-3 and J is TRBJ1-2; tentative D call: TRBD1 (6 bases). In germline, CDR1 is MNHEY, CDR2 SVGEGT. CDR3 length: 13 amino acids. Trimming left V 2 bases short and J 6 bases short, with 10 bases between. CDR3 loop: CASSYLHRDGYTF. CDR3 nucleotides: TGTGCCAGCAGTTACCTCCACAGGGATGGCTACACCTTC.

A few counts support this clonotype. V gene TRBV7-9 combines with J gene TRBJ2-3; maybe TRBD1 (6 bases). The CDR3 contains 15 residues. V was shortened by 5 bases and J by 4 bases, with 16 bases between the two germline ends. Germline assignment: CDR1 SEHNR and CDR2 FQNEAQ (reference sequence). CDR3 amino acids: CASSPPGWGPDTQYF. The DNA of the CDR3 is TGTGCCAGCAGCCCTCCCGGGTGGGGGCCAGATACGCAGTATTTT. The full variable domain, rest sourced from reference TRBV7-9 and TRBJ2-3, is DTGVSQNPRHKITKRGQNVTFRCDPISEHNRLYWYRQTLGQGPEFLTYFQNEAQLEKSRLLSDRFSAERPKGSFSTLEIQRTEQGDSAMYLCASSPPGWGPDTQYFGPGTRLTVL.

The rearrangement uses TRBV6-1 and TRBJ2-3, with D possibly matching TRBD2 (5 bases). The CDR3 length is 16 residues. Trimming cost V 2 bases and J 4 bases, with 16 bases left between them. Germline values: CDR1 MNHNS, CDR2 SASEGT. The CDR3 reads CASSERVARGSDTQYF. The DNA for the CDR3 is TGTGCCAGCAGTGAAAGGGTGGCACGGGGTTCAGATACGCAGTATTTT.

The rearrangement uses TRBV20-1 and TRBJ2-7; the match to TRBD2 covers 12 bases. Germline CDR1 reads DFQATT; CDR2 reads SNEGSKA (reference sequence). This CDR3 spans 17 amino acids. Trimming took 3 bases from V and 0 from J; bases not matched to a gene: 9. The chain's CDR3 is CSARGTSGGTNSYEQYF. In DNA, the CDR3 is TGCAGTGCTAGGGGTACTAGCGGGGGGACGAACTCCTACGAGCAGTACTTC.

The chain uses TRBV6-1 and TRBJ1-5; maybe TRBD1 (5 bases). The CDR3 consists of 14 residues. With 8 bases removed from V and 3 bases from J, the gap between germline ends came to 14 bases. Germline lookup yields CDR1 MNHNS and CDR2 SASEGT. Here the CDR3 reads CASSFWGTNQPQHF. CDR3 in DNA: TGTGCCAGCTCCTTTTGGGGGACCAATCAGCCCCAGCATTTT.

The chain has TRBV15 and TRBJ2-5; no clear D gene. The CDR3 is 13 residues long. Trimming took off 3 bases at V and 4 bases at J, with 9 bases between the two ends. Germline V CDR1 and CDR2: LNHNV, YYDKDF (reference sequence). CDR3 protein: CATSRDRPETQYF. In DNA, the CDR3 is TGTGCCACCAGCAGGGACCGCCCAGAGACCCAGTACTTC. Based on the CDR3 plus reference TRBV15 and TRBJ2-5, the full variable domain is DAMVIQNPRYQVTQFGKPVTLSCSQTLNHNVMYWYQQKSSQAPKLLFHYYDKDFNNEADTPDNFQSRRPNTSFCFLDIRSPGLGDTAMYLCATSRDRPETQYFGPGTRLLVL.

V and J are TRBV29-1 and TRBJ2-3, with 9 bases identical to TRBD2. Trimming at V came to 6 bases and at J to 2 bases, leaving 3 bases not matched to a gene. This CDR3 has 13 residues. Looked up from germline, CDR1 is SQVTM and CDR2 is ANQGSEA. The CDR3 loop is CSVTSGPTDTQYF. CDR3 nucleotides: TGCAGCGTGACTAGCGGCCCCACAGATACGCAGTATTTT.

The table lists this clonotype with a few counts. V gene TRBV2 combines with J gene TRBJ2-3; 7 bases fit TRBD2. The CDR3 length is 14 residues. The junction had 4 bases not matched to a gene; V was cut back by 7 bases and J by 0 bases. Looked up from germline, CDR1 is SNHLY and CDR2 is FYNNEI. The CDR3 loop reads CASTVAGSTDTQYF. CDR3 DNA sequence: TGTGCCAGCACAGTAGCGGGTAGCACAGATACGCAGTATTTT. The full variable domain, rest sourced from reference TRBV2 and TRBJ2-3, is EPEVTQTPSHQVTQMGQEVILRCVPISNHLYFYWYRQILGQKVEFLVSFYNNEISEKSEIFDDQFSVERPDGSNFTLKIRSTKLEDSAMYFCASTVAGSTDTQYFGPGTRLTVL.

This clonotype was counted between two and nine times. The chain has TRBV7-2 and TRBJ2-5; TRBD2 matches 11 bases. V shed 1 base and J 5 bases; nucleotides not matched to a gene: 6. Germline CDR1 and CDR2: SGHTA and FQGNSA. The CDR3 sequence is 16 residues long. This CDR3 reads CASSLGFSGGGETQYF. The CDR3 DNA reads as TGTGCCAGCAGCTTAGGGTTTAGCGGGGGGGGGGAGACCCAGTACTTC.

The chain links TRBV7-9 to TRBJ2-2; 10 bases are shared with TRBD1. Per germline, CDR1 SEHNR and CDR2 FQNEAQ (reference sequence). This CDR3 has 16 residues. The ends lost 5 bases at V and 4 bases at J; junction bases unmatched: 7. The CDR3 coding sequence is TGTGCCAGCAGCGCCCGACAGGGGGCGTTCACCGGGGAGCTGTTTTTT. It codes for CASSARQGAFTGELFF.

The V call is TRBV18, the J call TRBJ2-4, with D possibly being TRBD1 (6 bases). This CDR3 is built from 17 residues. The germline CDR1 and CDR2 sequences are KGHSH and LQKENI. The germline V and J ends were trimmed by 6 bases and 0 bases, with 18 bases remaining between them. The DNA for the CDR3 is TGTGCCAGCTCTCTAACTCGGGACACCCAAGCCAAAAACATTCAGTACTTC. Protein: CASSLTRDTQAKNIQYF.

J is TRBJ2-5 and V is TRBV29-1; D may match TRBD1 or TRBD2 (5 bases each). The CDR3 is made up of 11 amino acids. V was trimmed by 4 bases and J by 7 bases, leaving 10 bases between them. CDR1 and CDR2 (germline): SQVTM, ANQGSEA. For the CDR3, the DNA is TGCAGCGTTGGAGTTGGGGGGACCCAGTACTTC. Translation gives CSVGVGGTQYF.

The genes are TRBV12-3 or TRBV12-4 and TRBJ1-4; D is ambiguous. The CDR3 has 16 residues. V lost 6 bases and J lost 0, with 14 bases in between. The CDR3 spells CASSPPGGSTNEKLFF. The CDR3, as DNA: TGTGCCAGCAGCCCCCCGGGCGGATCAACTAATGAAAAACTGTTTTTT.

The chain uses TRBV14 and TRBJ2-1; TRBD2 matches 8 bases. Looked up from germline, CDR1 is SGHDN and CDR2 is FVKESK. The CDR3 extends over 15 amino acids. The V gene end was trimmed by 1 base and the J gene end by 5 bases; junction bases not matched to a gene: 4. CDR3 DNA sequence: TGTGCCAGCAGCCAAGCAGCGGGAGCCCACAATGAGCAGTTCTTC. It translates to CASSQAAGAHNEQFF.

This chain links TRBV7-2 with TRBJ2-3; D tentatively reads TRBD1 or TRBD2 (5 bases each). The CDR3 loop spans 18 amino acids. Trimming removed 2 bases at V and 1 base at J, with 19 bases between. Germline CDR1 SGHTA, CDR2 FQGNSA. In nucleotides, the CDR3 is TGTGCCAGCAGCTTACGTCAGAGGCTCGGGGCGGGCACAGATACGCAGTATTTT. Translating it yields CASSLRQRLGAGTDTQYF. The full variable domain, completed using reference TRBV7-2 and TRBJ2-3, is GAGVSQSPSNKVTEKGKDVELRCDPISGHTALYWYRQSLGQGLEFLIYFQGNSAPDKSGLPSDRFSAERTGGSVSTLTIQRTQQEDSAVYLCASSLRQRLGAGTDTQYFGPGTRLTVL.

The chain is built from TRBV7-2 and TRBJ1-1; D not resolved. Germline CDR1 reads SGHTA; CDR2 reads FQGNSA. V was cut by 5 bases and J by 1 base, with 11 bases left in between. CDR3 length: 14 amino acids. The chain's CDR3 is CASSPNWENTEAFF. CDR3 coding DNA: TGTGCCAGCAGCCCAAATTGGGAGAACACTGAAGCTTTCTTT.

V and J are TRBV12-3 or TRBV12-4 and TRBJ2-3; no definite D call. Trimming stripped 3 bases from V and 5 bases from J, with 15 bases between. The CDR3 length is 15 residues. CDR3 residues: CASSFRWVSGDTQYF. The CDR3 region has the DNA TGTGCCAGCAGTTTCCGGTGGGTCTCTGGAGATACGCAGTATTTT.

The gene calls are TRBV10-3 and TRBJ2-7; no clear D gene. Germline-derived CDR1 and CDR2 are ENHRY and SYGVKD. The V end was cut by 10 bases, the J end by 2 bases, with 15 bases between. This CDR3 comprises 13 residues. The CDR3 DNA sequence: TGTGCCACATCCCGACTCAGTGCCTACGAGCAGTACTTC. This translates into CATSRLSAYEQYF.